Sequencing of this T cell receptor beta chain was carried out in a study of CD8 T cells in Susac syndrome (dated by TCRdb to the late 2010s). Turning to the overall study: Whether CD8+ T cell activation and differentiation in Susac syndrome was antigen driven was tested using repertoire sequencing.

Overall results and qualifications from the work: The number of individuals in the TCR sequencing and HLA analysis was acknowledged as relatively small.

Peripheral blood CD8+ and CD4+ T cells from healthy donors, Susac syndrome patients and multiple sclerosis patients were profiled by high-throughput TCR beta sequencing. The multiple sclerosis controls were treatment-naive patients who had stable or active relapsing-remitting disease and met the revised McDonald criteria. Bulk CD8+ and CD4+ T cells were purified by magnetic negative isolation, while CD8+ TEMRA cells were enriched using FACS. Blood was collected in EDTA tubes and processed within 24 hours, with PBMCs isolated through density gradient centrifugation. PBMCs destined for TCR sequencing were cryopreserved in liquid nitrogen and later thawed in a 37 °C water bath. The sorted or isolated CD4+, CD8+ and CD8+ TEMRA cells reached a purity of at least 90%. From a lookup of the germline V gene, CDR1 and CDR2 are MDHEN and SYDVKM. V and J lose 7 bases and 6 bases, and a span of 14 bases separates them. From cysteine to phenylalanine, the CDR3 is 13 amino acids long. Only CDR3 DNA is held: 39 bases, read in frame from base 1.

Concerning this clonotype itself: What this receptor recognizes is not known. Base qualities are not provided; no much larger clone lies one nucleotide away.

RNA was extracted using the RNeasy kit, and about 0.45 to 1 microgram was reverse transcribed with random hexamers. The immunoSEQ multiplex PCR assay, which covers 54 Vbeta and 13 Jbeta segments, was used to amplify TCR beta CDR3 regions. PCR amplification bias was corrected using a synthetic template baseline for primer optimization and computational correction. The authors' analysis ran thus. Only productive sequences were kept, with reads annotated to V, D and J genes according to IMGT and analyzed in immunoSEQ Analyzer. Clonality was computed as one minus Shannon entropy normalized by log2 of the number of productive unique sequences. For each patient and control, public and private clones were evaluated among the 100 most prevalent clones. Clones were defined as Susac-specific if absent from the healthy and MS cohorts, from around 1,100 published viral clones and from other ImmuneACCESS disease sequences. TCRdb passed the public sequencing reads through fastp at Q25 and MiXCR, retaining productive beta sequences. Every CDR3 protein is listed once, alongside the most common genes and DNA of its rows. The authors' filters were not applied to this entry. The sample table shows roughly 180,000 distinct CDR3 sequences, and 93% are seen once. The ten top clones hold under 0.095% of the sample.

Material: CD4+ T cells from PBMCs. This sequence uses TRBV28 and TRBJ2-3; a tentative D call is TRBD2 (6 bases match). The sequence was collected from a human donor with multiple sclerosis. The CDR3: CASILGGADTQYF. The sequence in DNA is TGTGCCAGCATTCTGGGAGGCGCGGATACGCAGTATTTT.